A single sample is the source of the 12 T cell receptor beta chains below, sequenced in a study of post-analysis software for immune sequencing data. Study conclusions and caveats: Among four to six TRBV segments more frequent in patients than controls were TRBV5-6, TRBV5-1 and TRBV20-1.

Unique molecular identifiers were carried by the TCR beta cDNA libraries. TCRdb passed the PCR reads through MiXCR, listing each CDR3 protein once. The table shows roughly 870,000 distinct CDR3 sequences, with about 50% occurring only once. Their specific antigens are unknown. Material for sequencing was blood. These TCRs come from a girl between 10 and 17 years old with multiple sclerosis.

The rearrangement uses TRBV7-6 and TRBJ2-3; D perhaps matches TRBD1 (6 bases). Germline values: CDR1 SGHVS, CDR2 FNYEAQ. There are 16 residues in the CDR3. The ends were cut back, 5 bases at V and 0 bases at J, with 15 bases in the middle. As DNA, the CDR3 is TGTGCCAGCAGCCTACAGGGCGGACCTAGCACAGATACGCAGTATTTT. Protein product: CASSLQGGPSTDTQYF.

The chain is built from TRBV7-8 and TRBJ2-1; perhaps TRBD2 as D (5 bases). The CDR3 is 15 residues long. Trimming left V 5 bases short and J 0 bases short, with 11 bases between. CDR1 is SGHVS, CDR2 FQNEAQ, per germline. The CDR3 loop is CASSPMAGSYNEQFF. CDR3 DNA sequence: TGTGCCAGCAGCCCCATGGCGGGCTCCTACAATGAGCAGTTCTTC.

This chain uses TRBV5-1 with TRBJ2-1; D is unresolved. The CDR3 sequence is 17 residues long. Germline values: CDR1 SGHRS, CDR2 YFSETQ. Trimming shortened V by 2 bases and J by 3 bases, and 18 bases separated the two germline ends. The CDR3 coding sequence is TGCGCCAGCAGCTTACTTCGCGGAGAGTCCCACTACAATGAGCAGTTCTTC. It specifies CASSLLRGESHYNEQFF.

The genes are TRBV25-1 and TRBJ2-1, with 9 bases fitting TRBD2. CDR3 size: 13 residues. CDR1 and CDR2 from the germline V gene are MGHDK and SYGVNS. V lost 6 bases and J lost 6; bases outside the gene matches: 3. The CDR3 is CASRTAGGNEQFF. The DNA for the CDR3 is TGTGCCAGCAGAACAGCGGGAGGCAATGAGCAGTTCTTC.

The chain carries TRBV3-1 and TRBJ1-1; TRBD1 matches at 9 bases. This CDR3 spans 16 amino acids. After removal of 10 bases from V and 0 bases from J, the junction contained 12 bases not matched to a gene. Germline lookup yields CDR1 LGHDT and CDR2 YNNKEL (reference sequence). CDR3 sequence reads: CATRDRAYGVNTEAFF. CDR3 DNA sequence: TGTGCCACCAGGGACAGGGCTTACGGAGTGAACACTGAAGCTTTCTTT.

There are a few counts of this clonotype. V usage is TRBV2 and J usage is TRBJ2-7; a possible D gene is TRBD1 (5 bases). Germline-derived CDR1 and CDR2 are SNHLY and FYNNEI. CDR3 length equals 11 residues. V lost 6 bases and J lost 6, with 9 bases in between. This CDR3 reads CASRGPGEQYF. As DNA, the CDR3 is TGTGCCAGCAGGGGGCCGGGCGAGCAGTACTTC.

The chain uses TRBV20-1 and TRBJ2-7; 10 nucleotides line up with TRBD2. CDR1 DFQATT and CDR2 SNEGSKA come from the germline V gene (reference sequence). The CDR3 extends over 13 amino acids. The V segment lost 7 bases and the J segment 3 bases; nucleotides outside the gene matches: 6. CDR3 sequence: CSVAGLADYEQYF. Here the CDR3 DNA reads TGCAGTGTCGCCGGACTAGCGGACTACGAGCAGTACTTC.

This clonotype occurred a few times. The chain has TRBV5-8 and TRBJ2-7, with D possibly being TRBD1 (5 bases). This CDR3 is 17 amino acids long. V lost 2 bases and J lost 0, with 18 bases in between. Germline-derived CDR1 and CDR2 are SGHTS and YDEGEE. CDR3 sequence: CASSFLGVSTPSYEQYF. CDR3 sequence (DNA): TGTGCCAGCAGCTTTTTAGGGGTGTCGACCCCCTCCTACGAGCAGTACTTC.

This clonotype was seen a few times. The chain employs TRBV5-1 and TRBJ2-1, with TRBD2 identical over 14 bases. In germline, CDR1 is SGHRS, CDR2 YFSETQ. Trimming removed 0 bases from V and 2 bases from J; junction bases left unmatched: 4. CDR3 length: 18 amino acids. The CDR3, as DNA: TGCGCCAGCAGCTTGGCCCCGGGACTAGCGGGAGCCTACAATGAGCAGTTCTTC. This encodes CASSLAPGLAGAYNEQFF.

The chain employs TRBV20-1 and TRBJ2-7; a possible D gene is TRBD1 (6 bases). Germline V CDR1 and CDR2: DFQATT, SNEGSKA (reference sequence). The CDR3 extends over 17 amino acids. V was trimmed by 6 bases and J by 5 bases, leaving 29 bases between them. The CDR3 region is CSAQVRIQGVTPHEQYF. CDR3 nucleotides: TGCAGTGCCCAGGTGCGGATACAGGGAGTAACCCCCCACGAGCAGTACTTC.

V gene TRBV20-1 combines with J gene TRBJ2-4, with 7 positions matching TRBD1. In germline, CDR1 is DFQATT, CDR2 SNEGSKA (reference sequence). There are 13 residues in the CDR3. The CDR3 coding sequence is TGCACCGCCAGGGGGTCAGCCAAAAACATTCAGTACTTC. It yields the protein CTARGSAKNIQYF.

This chain links TRBV7-9 with TRBJ2-1; the match to TRBD2 covers 13 bases. CDR3 length equals 17 residues. Trimming took 5 bases from V and 8 from J; bases not matched to a gene: 12. CDR1 is SEHNR and CDR2 is FQNEAQ in the germline V gene (reference sequence). The CDR3 nucleotides are TGTGCCAGCAGCCAGGGACTAGCGGGGATAGTTATTCATGAGCAGTTCTTC. It encodes CASSQGLAGIVIHEQFF.